This T cell receptor (beta chain) was found in a study of Graves' ophthalmopathy and Graves' hyperthyroidism. CDR3 regions of TCR beta were amplified from RNA transcripts. Following a first-round RT-PCR that used HTBI primers, a second-round multiplex PCR was carried out. From the multiplex PCR reads, TCRdb called clonotypes with MiXCR, one entry per CDR3 protein. The table records under 250,000 distinct CDR3 sequences, over 25% of them present only once. The study's findings and limits: A majority of expanded thyroid clonotypes exceeding 0.001 frequency were likewise present in blood.

Regarding this clonotype: Its antigen is unidentified.

Moderate-to-severe activity, with CAS ≥3, NOSPECS ≥4 and duration under 3 months, characterized the donors with ophthalmopathy. This CDR3 is 15 amino acids long. Between the trimmed V and J ends, which lost 1 base and 1 base, there was a span of 11 bases. In germline, CDR1 is SGHTA, CDR2 FQGNSA. This chain joins TRBV7-2 and TRBJ2-7; TRBD2 is a possible D gene (7 bases). The receptor was isolated from a man aged 45-65 years with Graves' ophthalmopathy. Sequences were obtained from peripheral blood. The CDR3 DNA sequence: TGTGCCAGCAGCTTAGGGAGGGGGGGATCCTACGAGCAGTACTTC. Translation gives CASSLGRGGSYEQYF.